Listed below are T cell receptor beta chains from one sample, sequenced in a study of T cell repertoires in cytomegalovirus infection. The antigens of these receptors remain unknown. TCRdb re-derived calls from the reads in MiXCR, one entry per CDR3 protein. Of 360,000 or so distinct CDR3 sequences in the sample, about a third were seen once. Material: cultured PBMCs, obtained from culture after CMV antigen stimulation. Source of these receptors: a human donor in good health (CMV status not recorded). Some clones in this sample may be carry-over from other donors' samples. Each CDR3 is given with its conserved first and last residue. The order of the fields is V gene, J gene, clone size, D gene, CDR3 DNA, CDR3 protein. The D gene is left open where the match is weak. Only part of the rows carry a size: once, few, many, or a class if the clone is expanded.

V gene: TRBV28; J gene: TRBJ2-6; clone size: few; D gene: TRBD1; CDR3 DNA: TGTGCCAGCAGTTTACGGGACAGGGGGCGCCTGGGGGCCAACGTCCTGACTTTC; CDR3 protein: CASSLRDRGRLGANVLTF
V gene: TRBV14; J gene: TRBJ2-1; clone size: NA; D gene: NA; CDR3 DNA: TGTGCCAGCAGCCAAGGGGGCTTCAGCGAGCAGTTCTTC; CDR3 protein: CASSQGGFSEQFF
V gene: TRBV12-5; J gene: TRBJ2-2; clone size: NA; D gene: TRBD1; CDR3 DNA: TGTGCTAGTGGACCACCGGGACAGAGCTACACCGGGGAGCTGTTTTTT; CDR3 protein: CASGPPGQSYTGELFF
V gene: TRBV19; J gene: TRBJ1-2; clone size: few; D gene: NA; CDR3 DNA: TGTGCCAGTAGTGACCCTAACTATGGCTACACCTTC; CDR3 protein: CASSDPNYGYTF
V gene: TRBV6-5; J gene: TRBJ2-7; clone size: NA; D gene: NA; CDR3 DNA: TGTGCCAGCAGACTCACGTCTGGGGCCTACGAGCAGTACTTC; CDR3 protein: CASRLTSGAYEQYF
V gene: TRBV10-3; J gene: TRBJ2-1; clone size: few; D gene: NA; CDR3 DNA: TGTGCCATCAGTGAGTCAAGGGCGGCAGGGAGCAATGAGCAGTTCTTC; CDR3 protein: CAISESRAAGSNEQFF
V gene: TRBV12-3/TRBV12-4; J gene: TRBJ2-1; clone size: few; D gene: TRBD1; CDR3 DNA: TGTGCCAGCAGTCTCGGGACAGGCGTTCCCTACAATGAGCAGTTCTTC; CDR3 protein: CASSLGTGVPYNEQFF
V gene: TRBV5-6; J gene: TRBJ2-1; clone size: once; D gene: TRBD2; CDR3 DNA: TGTGCCAGCAGCTTTTCCCTAGCGGGTCACAATGAGCAGTTCTTC; CDR3 protein: CASSFSLAGHNEQFF
V gene: TRBV7-2; J gene: TRBJ2-5; clone size: few; D gene: NA; CDR3 DNA: TGTGCCAGCAGCCGCGCAGGGGTGCAAGAGACCCAGTACTTC; CDR3 protein: CASSRAGVQETQYF
V gene: TRBV4-3; J gene: TRBJ2-1; clone size: NA; D gene: NA; CDR3 DNA: TGCGCCAGCAGCCAATTAAGAGGAAATGAGCAGTTCTTC; CDR3 protein: CASSQLRGNEQFF
V gene: TRBV12-3/TRBV12-4; J gene: TRBJ2-1; clone size: once; D gene: NA; CDR3 DNA: TGTGCCAGCATCGCGGACGGAGACAATGAGCAGTTCTTC; CDR3 protein: CASIADGDNEQFF
V gene: TRBV12-3/TRBV12-4; J gene: TRBJ1-1; clone size: NA; D gene: TRBD1; CDR3 DNA: TGTGCCAGCAGTTTCGACAGGGTAGCGGGCACTGAAGCTTTCTTT; CDR3 protein: CASSFDRVAGTEAFF
V gene: TRBV6-2/TRBV6-3; J gene: TRBJ1-5; clone size: NA; D gene: NA; CDR3 DNA: TGTGCCAGCAGTGAAGGGGGACAGCCCCAGCATTTT; CDR3 protein: CASSEGGQPQHF
V gene: TRBV7-2; J gene: TRBJ1-2; clone size: many; D gene: NA; CDR3 DNA: TGTGCCAGCAGCTTAGCGAACAGGTTCTATGGCTACACCTTC; CDR3 protein: CASSLANRFYGYTF
V gene: TRBV6-2/TRBV6-3; J gene: TRBJ2-1; clone size: NA; D gene: TRBD2; CDR3 DNA: TGTGCCAGCAGTTACTCGGTGCGGGAGGCCTACAATGAGCAGTTCTTC; CDR3 protein: CASSYSVREAYNEQFF
V gene: TRBV7-2; J gene: TRBJ2-5; clone size: NA; D gene: TRBD2; CDR3 DNA: TGTGCCAGCAGCCTCCGACTAGCGGGAAGTGGGAGGTGGGAGACCCAGTACTTC; CDR3 protein: CASSLRLAGSGRWETQYF